This T cell receptor beta chain is from a study of cytomegalovirus exposure and HLA in healthy donors. Overall study context: The roughly 670 first-cohort repertoires shared a platform with the 120 validation repertoires, as reported in a later analysis. General observations from the study: The authors confirmed in vitro that three CMV-associated chains were specific for CMV antigens. Cytomegalovirus-associated status was assigned to roughly 160 TCR beta chains.

With regard to this clone: No antigen is known for it. The junction departs from the called germline gene at one end, perhaps through a read error.

Germline assignment: CDR1 ENHRY and CDR2 SYGVKD. This CDR3 region has 20 residues. Sequenced by immunoSEQ multiplex PCR; TCRdb stores in-frame clones only, minus some. The table lists about 180,000 clones, less than 85% of them singletons. This clonotype originated in a man between 18 and 35 years old in good health and CMV-seropositive. Sequencing used PBMCs. The chain couples TRBV10-3 to TRBJ2-3; 10 nucleotides agree with TRBD2. The CDR3, as DNA: TGTACCATCAGTGAGTCCTACAGCGGGGGGGCTATAACATCCACAGATACGCAGTATTTT. Its protein product is CTISESYSGGAITSTDTQYF.